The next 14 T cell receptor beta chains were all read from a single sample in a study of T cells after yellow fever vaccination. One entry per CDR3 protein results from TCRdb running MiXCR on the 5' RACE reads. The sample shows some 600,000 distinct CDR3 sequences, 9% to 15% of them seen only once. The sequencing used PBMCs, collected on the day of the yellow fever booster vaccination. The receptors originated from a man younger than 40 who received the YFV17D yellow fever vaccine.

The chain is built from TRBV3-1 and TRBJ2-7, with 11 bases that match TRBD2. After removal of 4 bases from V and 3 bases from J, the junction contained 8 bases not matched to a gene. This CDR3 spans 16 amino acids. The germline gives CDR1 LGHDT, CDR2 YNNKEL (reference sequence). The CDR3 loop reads CASSPMGLAEYYEQYF. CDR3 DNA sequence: TGTGCCAGCAGCCCCATGGGACTAGCGGAGTACTACGAGCAGTACTTC.

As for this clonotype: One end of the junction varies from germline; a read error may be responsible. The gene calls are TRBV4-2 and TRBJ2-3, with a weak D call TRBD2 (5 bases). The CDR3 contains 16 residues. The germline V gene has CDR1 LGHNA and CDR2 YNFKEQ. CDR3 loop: CAISPGNYLSTDTQYF. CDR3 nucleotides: TGTGCCATCAGCCCGGGGAACTACCTGAGCACAGATACGCAGTATTTT.

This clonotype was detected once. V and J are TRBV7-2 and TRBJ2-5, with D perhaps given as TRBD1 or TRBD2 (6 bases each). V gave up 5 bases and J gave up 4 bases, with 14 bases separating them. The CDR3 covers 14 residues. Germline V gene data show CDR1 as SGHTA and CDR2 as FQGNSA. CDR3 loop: CASSTGGGRETQYF. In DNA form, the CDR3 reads TGTGCCAGCAGCACCGGTGGGGGGCGAGAGACCCAGTACTTC.

The CDR3 spells CSARGVAETQYF. CDR3 bases: TGCAGTGCTAGGGGAGTGGCGGAGACCCAGTACTTC. The gene calls are TRBV20-1 and TRBJ2-5; D may be TRBD2 (5 bases). Trimming pared 3 bases from V and 5 bases from J, leaving 10 bases between. Germline-derived CDR1 and CDR2 are DFQATT and SNEGSKA (reference sequence). CDR3 size: 12 residues.

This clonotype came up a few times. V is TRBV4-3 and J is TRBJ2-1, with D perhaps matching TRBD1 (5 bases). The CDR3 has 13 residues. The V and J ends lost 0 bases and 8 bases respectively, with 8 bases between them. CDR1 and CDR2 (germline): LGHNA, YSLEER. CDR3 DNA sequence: TGCGCCAGCAGCCAAGATTGGGGCGATGAGCAGTTCTTC. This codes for CASSQDWGDEQFF.

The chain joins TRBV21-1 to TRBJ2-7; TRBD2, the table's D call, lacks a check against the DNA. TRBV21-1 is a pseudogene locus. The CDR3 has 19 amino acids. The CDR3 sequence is CASSKMWGLAPQRSYEQYF. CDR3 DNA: TGTGCCAGCAGCAAAATGTGGGGACTAGCGCCACAGAGGTCCTACGAGCAGTACTTC.

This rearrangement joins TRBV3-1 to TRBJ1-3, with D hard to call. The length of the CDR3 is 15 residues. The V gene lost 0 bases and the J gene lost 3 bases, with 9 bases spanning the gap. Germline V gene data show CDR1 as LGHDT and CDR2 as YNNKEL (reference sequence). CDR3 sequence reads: CASSQDWGGGNTIYF. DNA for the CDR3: TGTGCCAGCAGCCAAGATTGGGGAGGTGGAAACACCATATATTTT.

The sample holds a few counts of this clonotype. CDR3 sequence (DNA): TGTGCCAGCAGCAACCCGGGACAGGGGGCGCGACAGCAGTTCTTC. Amino acids: CASSNPGQGARQQFF. The chain has TRBV14 and TRBJ2-1, with 12 bases fitting TRBD1. Losses at the gene ends were 5 bases for V and 11 bases for J; bases not matched to a gene: 10. There are 15 residues in the CDR3. The V gene's germline CDR1 is SGHDN and CDR2 FVKESK.

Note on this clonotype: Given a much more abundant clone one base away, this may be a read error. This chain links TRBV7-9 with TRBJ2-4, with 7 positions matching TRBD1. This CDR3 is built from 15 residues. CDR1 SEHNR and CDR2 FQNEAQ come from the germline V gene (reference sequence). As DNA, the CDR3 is TGTGCCAGCAGCCGGACAGGAATAGCCAAAAACATTCAGCACTTC. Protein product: CASSRTGIAKNIQHF.

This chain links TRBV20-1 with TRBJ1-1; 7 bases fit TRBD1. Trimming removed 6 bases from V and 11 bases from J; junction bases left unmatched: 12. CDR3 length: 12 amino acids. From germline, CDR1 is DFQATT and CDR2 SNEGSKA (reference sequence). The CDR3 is CSANDRAGRAFF. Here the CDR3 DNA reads TGCAGTGCGAACGACAGGGCGGGGAGGGCTTTCTTT.

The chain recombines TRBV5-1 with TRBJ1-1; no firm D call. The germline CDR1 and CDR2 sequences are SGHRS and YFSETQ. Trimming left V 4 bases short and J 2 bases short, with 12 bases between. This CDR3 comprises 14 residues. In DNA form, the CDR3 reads TGCGCCAGCAGCGGATACGGAGTCAACACTGAAGCTTTCTTT. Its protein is CASSGYGVNTEAFF.

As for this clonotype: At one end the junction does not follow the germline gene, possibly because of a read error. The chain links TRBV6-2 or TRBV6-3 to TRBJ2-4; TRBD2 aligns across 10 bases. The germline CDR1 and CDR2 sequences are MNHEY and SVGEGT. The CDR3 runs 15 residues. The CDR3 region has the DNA TGTGCCAGCACCCAGAGCGGGAGGGCCAGAAACATTCAGTACTTC. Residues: CASTQSGRARNIQYF.

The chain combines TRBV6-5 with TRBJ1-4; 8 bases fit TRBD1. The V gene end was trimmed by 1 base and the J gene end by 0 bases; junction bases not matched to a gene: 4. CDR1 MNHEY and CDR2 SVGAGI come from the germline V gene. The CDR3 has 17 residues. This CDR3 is CASSYLQGGATNEKLFF. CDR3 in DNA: TGTGCCAGCAGTTACTTACAGGGGGGGGCAACTAATGAAAAACTGTTTTTT.

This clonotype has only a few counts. CDR3 sequence: CSVLAGFSYNEQFF. CDR3 coding DNA: TGCAGCGTCCTAGCGGGATTCTCCTACAATGAGCAGTTCTTC. The chain recombines TRBV29-1 with TRBJ2-1, with 9 bases matching TRBD2. The V gene end was trimmed by 6 bases and the J gene end by 0 bases; junction bases not matched to a gene: 3. This CDR3 is 14 amino acids long. Per the germline V gene, CDR1 is SQVTM and CDR2 is ANQGSEA.